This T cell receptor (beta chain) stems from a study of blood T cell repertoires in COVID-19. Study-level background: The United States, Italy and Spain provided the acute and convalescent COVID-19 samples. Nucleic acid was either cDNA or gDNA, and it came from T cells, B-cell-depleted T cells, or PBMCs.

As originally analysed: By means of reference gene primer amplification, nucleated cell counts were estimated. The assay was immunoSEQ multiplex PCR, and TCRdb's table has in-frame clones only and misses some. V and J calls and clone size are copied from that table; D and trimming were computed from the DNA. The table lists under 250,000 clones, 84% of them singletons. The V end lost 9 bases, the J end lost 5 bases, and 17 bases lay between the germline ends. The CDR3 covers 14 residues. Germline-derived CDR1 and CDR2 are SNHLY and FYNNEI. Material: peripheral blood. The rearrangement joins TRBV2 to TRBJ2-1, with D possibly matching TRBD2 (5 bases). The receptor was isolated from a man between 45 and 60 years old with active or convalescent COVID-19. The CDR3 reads CASGGRRQDNEQFF. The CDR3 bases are TGTGCCAGTGGAGGAAGGAGACAAGACAATGAGCAGTTCTTC.